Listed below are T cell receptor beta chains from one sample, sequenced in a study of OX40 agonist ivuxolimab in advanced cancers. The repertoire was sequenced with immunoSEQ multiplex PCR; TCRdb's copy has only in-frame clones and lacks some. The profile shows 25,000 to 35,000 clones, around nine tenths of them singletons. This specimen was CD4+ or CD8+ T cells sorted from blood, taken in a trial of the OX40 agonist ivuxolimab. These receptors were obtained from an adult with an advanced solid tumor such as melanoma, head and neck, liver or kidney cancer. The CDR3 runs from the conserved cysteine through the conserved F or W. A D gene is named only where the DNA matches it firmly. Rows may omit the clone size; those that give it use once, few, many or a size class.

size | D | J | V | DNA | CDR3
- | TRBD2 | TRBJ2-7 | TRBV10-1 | TGCGCCAGCAGTGAGTCGGGCGGGGGGGAAGAGCAGTACTTC | CASSESGGGEEQYF
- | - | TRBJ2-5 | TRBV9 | TGTGCCAGCAGCTACGGAGAGACCCAGTACTTC | CASSYGETQYF
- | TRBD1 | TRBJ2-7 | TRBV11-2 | TGTGCCAGCAGCTTAGGACAGGGGGCTTACGAGCAGTACTTC | CASSLGQGAYEQYF
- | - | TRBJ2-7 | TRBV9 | TGTGCCAGCAGCGTAGGGACAAACTACGAGCAGTACTTC | CASSVGTNYEQYF
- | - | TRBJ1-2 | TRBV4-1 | TGCGCCAGCAGCCCGACTCCGGACTGGACCTATGGCTACACCTTC | CASSPTPDWTYGYTF
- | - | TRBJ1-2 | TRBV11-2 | TGTGCCAGCAGCACTGAACGGATCTCCATGGCTGGCTACACCTTC | CASSTERISMAGYTF
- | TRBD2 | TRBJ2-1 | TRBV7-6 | TGTGCCAGCGGACCCGGGACTAGCGACAATGAGCAGTTCTTC | CASGPGTSDNEQFF
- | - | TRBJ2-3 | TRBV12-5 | TGTGCTAGTGGTTTGGTAGGCAGGGCCCCGAGCACAGATACGCAGTATTTT | CASGLVGRAPSTDTQYF
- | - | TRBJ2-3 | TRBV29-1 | TGCAGCGGATGGTGGGGAGATACGCAGTATTTT | CSGWWGDTQYF
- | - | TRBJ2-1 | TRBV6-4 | TGTGCCAGCAGTGACTCGGGGGAGCTGCTCTTC | CASSDSGELLF
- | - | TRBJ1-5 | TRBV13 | TGTGCCAGCAGCTTAGCAGGGGTCGGCAATCAGCCCCAGCATTTT | CASSLAGVGNQPQHF
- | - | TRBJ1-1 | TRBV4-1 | TGCGCCAGCAGCCGCGCGGGGGCGGCCACTGAAGCTTTCTTT | CASSRAGAATEAFF
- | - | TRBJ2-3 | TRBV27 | TGTGCCAGCAGTTTTGAGGGTAGTAGCACAGATACGCAGTATTTT | CASSFEGSSTDTQYF
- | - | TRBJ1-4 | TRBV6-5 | TGTGCCACATCCCAGGACAGATGGGACGAAAAACTGTTTTTT | CATSQDRWDEKLFF
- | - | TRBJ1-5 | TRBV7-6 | TGTGCCAGCAGCTTATTGGACGGGGGGCAACAGCCCCAGCATTTT | CASSLLDGGQQPQHF
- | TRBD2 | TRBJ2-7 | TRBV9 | TGTGCCAGCAGCGTTAGCGGGGGGTGGGGCGAGCAGTACTTC | CASSVSGGWGEQYF
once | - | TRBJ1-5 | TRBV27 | TGTGCCAGCAGCCCCGGGCCCACGGGTAGTCAGCCCCAGCATTTT | CASSPGPTGSQPQHF
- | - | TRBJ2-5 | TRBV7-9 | TGTGCCAGCAGCCCAAAGTTACAAGAGACCCAGTACTTC | CASSPKLQETQYF
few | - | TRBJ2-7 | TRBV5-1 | TGCGCCAGCAGTCACTACACAGGGAACTACGAGCAGTACTTC | CASSHYTGNYEQYF
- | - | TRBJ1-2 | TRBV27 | TGTGCCAGCAGCCTGAGTGGGGCGGATGGCTACACCTTC | CASSLSGADGYTF
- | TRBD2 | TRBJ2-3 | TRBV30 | TGTGCCTGGAGTGTCGCGGGAGAGGTGGGCACAGATACGCAGTATTTT | CAWSVAGEVGTDTQYF
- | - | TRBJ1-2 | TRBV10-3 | TGTGCCATCAGTGGGGGGGATGGCTACACCTTC | CAISGGDGYTF
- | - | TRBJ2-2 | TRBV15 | TGTGCCACCAGCAGTCCTCAGACAGCCGGGGAGCTGTTTTTT | CATSSPQTAGELFF
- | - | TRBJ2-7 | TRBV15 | TGTGCCACCAGCAGGGAAAATTCCTACGAGCAGTACTTC | CATSRENSYEQYF
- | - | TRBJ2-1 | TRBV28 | TGTGCCAGCAGTTTGAGAGGGCCCTACAATGAGCAGTTCTTC | CASSLRGPYNEQFF
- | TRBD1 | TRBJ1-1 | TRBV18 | TGTGCCAGCTCACCGATCCCAGGGGGCAACACTGAAGCTTTCTTT | CASSPIPGGNTEAFF
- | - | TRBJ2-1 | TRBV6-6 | TGTGCCAGCAGTCCTCGCGGTCGGCCGTATGAGCAGTTCTTC | CASSPRGRPYEQFF
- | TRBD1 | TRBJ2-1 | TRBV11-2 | TGTGCCAGCAGCTTGGTAAAGGGGGCGAGGCATGAGCAGTTCTTC | CASSLVKGARHEQFF
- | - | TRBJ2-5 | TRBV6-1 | TGTGCCAGCAGTGAAGCACTGGGAGTGGGTGAGACCCAGTACTTC | CASSEALGVGETQYF
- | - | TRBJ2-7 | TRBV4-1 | TGCGCCAGCAGCCAAGAGCCAACGACGGGCCTCCCCTACGAGCAGTACTTC | CASSQEPTTGLPYEQYF
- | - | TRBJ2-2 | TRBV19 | TGTGCCAGTGGCGGGGAGGTCACCCAATCACCCGGCGGGGAGCTGTTTTTT | CASGGEVTQSPGGELFF
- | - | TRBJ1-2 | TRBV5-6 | TGTGCCAGCAGCTTGGCAACTGATTACTATGGCTACACCTTC | CASSLATDYYGYTF
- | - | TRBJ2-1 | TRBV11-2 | TGTGCCAGCAGCCAACGACTAAGCTCCTACAATGAGCAGTTCTTC | CASSQRLSSYNEQFF
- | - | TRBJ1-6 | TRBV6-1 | TGTGCCAGCAGTGAAGCTGGGGGGAATTCACCCCTCCACTTT | CASSEAGGNSPLHF
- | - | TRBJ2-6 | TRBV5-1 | TGCGCCAGCAGCTTGTGGCGCGCCGGAACTGGGGCCAACGTCCTGACTTTC | CASSLWRAGTGANVLTF
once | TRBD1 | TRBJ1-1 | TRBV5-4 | TGTGCCAGCAGCGCCGGACAGGAAGACACTGAAGCTTTCTTT | CASSAGQEDTEAFF
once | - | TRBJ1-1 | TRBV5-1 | TGCGCCAGCAGCGTGCAGGGACTAAACGCTGAAGCTTTCTTT | CASSVQGLNAEAFF
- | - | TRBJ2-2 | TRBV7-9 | TGTGCCCTTCATACCGGGGAGCTGTTTTTT | CALHTGELFF
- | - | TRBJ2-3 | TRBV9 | TGTGCCAGCAGCAAACAGGGTGGGGGGACAGATACGCAGTATTTT | CASSKQGGGTDTQYF
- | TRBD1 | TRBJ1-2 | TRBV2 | TGTGCCAGCAGGGAGGGACAGGGGGCCCTCTATGGCTACACCTTC | CASREGQGALYGYTF
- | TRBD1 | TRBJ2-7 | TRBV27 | TGTGCCAGCAGTCCCGGACAGGGTTTTTACGAGCAGTACTTC | CASSPGQGFYEQYF
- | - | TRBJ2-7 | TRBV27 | TGTGCCAGCAGTTTAGAGTCTTCAAACTACGAGCAGTACTTC | CASSLESSNYEQYF
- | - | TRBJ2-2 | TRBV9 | TGTGCCAGCAGAAAGGAGAACTCGAACACCGGGGAGCTGTTTTTT | CASRKENSNTGELFF
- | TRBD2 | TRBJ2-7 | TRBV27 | TGTGCCAGCAGTTACGCGGGGGGGCCCTACGAGCAGTACTTC | CASSYAGGPYEQYF